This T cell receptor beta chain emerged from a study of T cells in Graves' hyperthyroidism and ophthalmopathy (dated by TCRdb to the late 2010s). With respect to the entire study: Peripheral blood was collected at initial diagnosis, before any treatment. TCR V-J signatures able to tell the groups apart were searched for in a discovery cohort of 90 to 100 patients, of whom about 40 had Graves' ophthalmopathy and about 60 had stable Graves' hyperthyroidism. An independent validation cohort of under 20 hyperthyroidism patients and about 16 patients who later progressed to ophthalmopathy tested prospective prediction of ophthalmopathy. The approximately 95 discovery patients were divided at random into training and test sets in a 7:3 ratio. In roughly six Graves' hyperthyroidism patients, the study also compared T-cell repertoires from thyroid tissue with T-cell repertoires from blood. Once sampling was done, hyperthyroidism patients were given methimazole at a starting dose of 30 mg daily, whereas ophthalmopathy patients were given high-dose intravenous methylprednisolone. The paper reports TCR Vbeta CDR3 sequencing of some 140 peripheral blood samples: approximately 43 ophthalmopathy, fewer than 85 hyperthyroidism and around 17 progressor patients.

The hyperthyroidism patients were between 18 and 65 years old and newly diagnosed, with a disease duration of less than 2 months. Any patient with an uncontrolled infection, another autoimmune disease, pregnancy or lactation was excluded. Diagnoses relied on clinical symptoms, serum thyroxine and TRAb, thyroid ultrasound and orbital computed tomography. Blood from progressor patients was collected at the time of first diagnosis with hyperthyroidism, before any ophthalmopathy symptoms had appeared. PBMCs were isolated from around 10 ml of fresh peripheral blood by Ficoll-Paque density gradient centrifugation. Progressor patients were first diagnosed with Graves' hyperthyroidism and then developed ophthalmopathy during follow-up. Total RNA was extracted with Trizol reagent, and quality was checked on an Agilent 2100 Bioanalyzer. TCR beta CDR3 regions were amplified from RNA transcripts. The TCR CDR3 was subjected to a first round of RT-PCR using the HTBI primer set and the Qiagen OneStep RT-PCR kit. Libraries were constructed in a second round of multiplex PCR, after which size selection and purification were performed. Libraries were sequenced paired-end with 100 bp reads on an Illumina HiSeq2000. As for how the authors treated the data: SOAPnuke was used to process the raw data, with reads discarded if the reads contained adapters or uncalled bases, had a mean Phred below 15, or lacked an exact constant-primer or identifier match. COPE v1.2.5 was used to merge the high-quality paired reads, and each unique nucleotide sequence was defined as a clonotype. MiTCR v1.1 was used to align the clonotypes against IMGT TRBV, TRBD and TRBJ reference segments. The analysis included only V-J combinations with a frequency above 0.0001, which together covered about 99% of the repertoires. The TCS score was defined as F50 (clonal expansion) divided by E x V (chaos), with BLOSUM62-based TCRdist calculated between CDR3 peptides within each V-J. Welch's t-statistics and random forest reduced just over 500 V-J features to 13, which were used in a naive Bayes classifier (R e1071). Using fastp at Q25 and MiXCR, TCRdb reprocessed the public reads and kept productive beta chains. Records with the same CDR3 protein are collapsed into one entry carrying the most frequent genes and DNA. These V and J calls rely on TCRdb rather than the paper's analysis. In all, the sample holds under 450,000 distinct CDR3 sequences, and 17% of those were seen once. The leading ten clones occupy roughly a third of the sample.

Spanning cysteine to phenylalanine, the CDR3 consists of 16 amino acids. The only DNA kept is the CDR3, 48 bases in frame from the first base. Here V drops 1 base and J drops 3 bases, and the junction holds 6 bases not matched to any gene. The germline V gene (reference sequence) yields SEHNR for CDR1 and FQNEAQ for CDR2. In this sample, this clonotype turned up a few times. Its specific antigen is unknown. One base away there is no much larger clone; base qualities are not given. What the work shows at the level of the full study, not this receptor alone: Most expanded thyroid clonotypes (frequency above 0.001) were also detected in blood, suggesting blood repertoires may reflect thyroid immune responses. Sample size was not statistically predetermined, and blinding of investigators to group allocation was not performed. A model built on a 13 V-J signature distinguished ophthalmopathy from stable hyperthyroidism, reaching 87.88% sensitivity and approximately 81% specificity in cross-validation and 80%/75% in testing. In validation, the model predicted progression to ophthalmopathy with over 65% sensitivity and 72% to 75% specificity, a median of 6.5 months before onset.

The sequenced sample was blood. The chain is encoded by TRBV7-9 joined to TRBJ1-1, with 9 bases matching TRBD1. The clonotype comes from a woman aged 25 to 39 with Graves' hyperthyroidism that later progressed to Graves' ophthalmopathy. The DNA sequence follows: TGTGCCAGCAGCTTAGAGGGAACAGGGGGCTACACTGAAGCTTTCTTT. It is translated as CASSLEGTGGYTEAFF.